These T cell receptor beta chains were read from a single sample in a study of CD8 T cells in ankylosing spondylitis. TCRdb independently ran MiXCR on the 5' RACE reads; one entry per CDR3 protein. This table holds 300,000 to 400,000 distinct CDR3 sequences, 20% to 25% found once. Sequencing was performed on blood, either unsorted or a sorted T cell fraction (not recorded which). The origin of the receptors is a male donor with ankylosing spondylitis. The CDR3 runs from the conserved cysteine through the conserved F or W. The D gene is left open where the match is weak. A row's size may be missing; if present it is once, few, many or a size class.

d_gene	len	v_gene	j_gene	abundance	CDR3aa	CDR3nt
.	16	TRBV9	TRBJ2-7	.	CASSVVVGRIPYEQYF	TGTGCCAGCAGCGTAGTGGTAGGGCGGATACCTTACGAGCAGTACTTC
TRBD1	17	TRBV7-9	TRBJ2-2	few	CASSLGRDRTIPGELFF	TGTGCCAGCAGCTTAGGAAGGGACAGGACGATTCCCGGGGAGCTGTTTTTT
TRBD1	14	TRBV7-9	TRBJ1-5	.	CASSSGTGMQPQHF	TGTGCCAGCAGCTCAGGGACAGGTATGCAGCCCCAGCATTTT
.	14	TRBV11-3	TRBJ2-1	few	CASSLFGDGNEQFF	TGTGCCAGCAGCTTATTCGGGGACGGGAATGAGCAGTTCTTC
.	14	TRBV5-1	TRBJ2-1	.	CASSETRTYNEQFF	TGCGCCAGCAGCGAGACTCGCACCTACAATGAGCAGTTCTTC
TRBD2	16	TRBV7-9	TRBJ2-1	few	CASSSLAGAYRNEQFF	TGTGCCAGCAGCTCTTTAGCGGGAGCATATAGGAATGAGCAGTTCTTC
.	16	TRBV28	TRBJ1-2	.	CASRPHPGVPGYGYTF	TGTGCCAGCAGACCGCACCCGGGGGTCCCAGGGTATGGCTACACCTTC
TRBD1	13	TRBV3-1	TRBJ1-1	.	CASSPRGNPSAFF	TGTGCCAGCAGCCCCAGGGGGAATCCCTCAGCTTTCTTT
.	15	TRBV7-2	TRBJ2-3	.	CASSLRDDSTDTQYF	TGTGCCAGCAGCTTGCGGGATGATAGCACAGATACGCAGTATTTT
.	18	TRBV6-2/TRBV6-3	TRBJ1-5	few	CASSYSTGEGGDNQPQHF	TGTGCCAGCAGTTACTCGACTGGGGAGGGAGGCGACAATCAGCCCCAGCATTTT
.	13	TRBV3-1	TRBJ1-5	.	CASSQDLGQPQHF	TGTGCCAGCAGCCAAGATCTGGGACAGCCCCAGCATTTT
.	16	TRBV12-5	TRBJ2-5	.	CASGVGGTWYQETQYF	TGTGCTAGTGGTGTAGGAGGGACTTGGTACCAAGAGACCCAGTACTTC
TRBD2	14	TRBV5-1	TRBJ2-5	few	CASSSTGGGGTQYF	TGCGCCAGCAGCTCCACCGGCGGCGGGGGGACCCAGTACTTC
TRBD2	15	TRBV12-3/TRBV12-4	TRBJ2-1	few	CASSFGREGLDEQFF	TGTGCCAGCAGTTTTGGGCGGGAGGGCCTCGATGAGCAGTTCTTC
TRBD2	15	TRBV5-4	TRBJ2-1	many	CASSLGTSGNNEQFF	TGTGCCAGCAGCTTGGGGACTAGCGGTAACAATGAGCAGTTCTTC
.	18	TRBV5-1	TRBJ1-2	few	CASSLLQGFQTRSYGYTF	TGCGCCAGCAGCTTGCTCCAGGGTTTCCAGACACGATCCTACGGCTACACCTTC
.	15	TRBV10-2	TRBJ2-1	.	CASSEEGGPGNEQFF	TGCGCCAGCAGTGAGGAGGGTGGCCCGGGCAATGAGCAGTTCTTC
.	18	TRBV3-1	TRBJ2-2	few	CASSPSVPYRTNTGELFF	TGTGCCAGCAGCCCGAGCGTACCTTACAGAACTAACACCGGGGAGCTGTTTTTT
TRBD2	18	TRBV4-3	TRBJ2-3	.	CASSQDAGLAGDRDTQYF	TGCGCCAGCAGCCAAGATGCGGGCCTAGCGGGAGACAGAGATACGCAGTATTTT
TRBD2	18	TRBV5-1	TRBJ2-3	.	CASSVAPSGRARADTQYF	TGCGCCAGCAGCGTCGCGCCTAGCGGGAGGGCCAGGGCAGATACGCAGTATTTT
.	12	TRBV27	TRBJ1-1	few	CASIPPGQKAFF	TGTGCCAGCATCCCACCTGGGCAGAAAGCTTTCTTT
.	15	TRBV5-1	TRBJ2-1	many	CASSSQTTIMDEQFF	TGCGCCAGCAGCTCACAAACAACCATCATGGATGAGCAGTTCTTC
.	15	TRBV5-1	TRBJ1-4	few	CASSLIGTVTEKLFF	TGCGCCAGCAGCTTGATCGGGACGGTAACTGAAAAACTGTTTTTT
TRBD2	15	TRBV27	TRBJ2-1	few	CASSFDAGEGNEQFF	TGTGCCAGCAGTTTTGATGCGGGAGAGGGGAATGAGCAGTTCTTC
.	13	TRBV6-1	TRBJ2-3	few	CASSLARKDTQYF	TGTGCCAGCAGCCTTGCTAGAAAAGATACGCAGTATTTT
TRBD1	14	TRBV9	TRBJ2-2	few	CASSPRTGGGELFF	TGTGCCAGCAGCCCCCGGACAGGGGGCGGGGAGCTGTTTTTT
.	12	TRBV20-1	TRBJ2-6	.	CSAAVWANVLTF	TGCAGTGCGGCCGTCTGGGCCAACGTCCTGACTTTC
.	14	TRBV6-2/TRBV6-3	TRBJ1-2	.	CASSRRKRDYGYTF	TGTGCCAGCAGCCGACGAAAACGGGACTATGGCTACACCTTC
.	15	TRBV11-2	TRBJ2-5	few	CASSRLGVPQETQYF	TGTGCCAGCAGCCGTCTCGGGGTACCCCAAGAGACCCAGTACTTC
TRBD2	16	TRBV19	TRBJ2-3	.	CASSPRLAGVEGTQYF	TGTGCCAGTAGTCCCAGACTAGCGGGAGTGGAAGGTACGCAGTATTTT
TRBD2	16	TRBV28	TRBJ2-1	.	CASRTTSGRAYNEQFF	TGTGCCAGCAGAACTACTAGCGGGAGGGCCTACAATGAGCAGTTCTTC
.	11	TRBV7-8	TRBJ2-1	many	CASSLRLVPLF	TGTGCCAGCAGCCTGAGACTAGTTCCCCTCTTC
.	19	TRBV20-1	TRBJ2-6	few	CSARDVLGQGISGANVLTF	TGCAGTGCTAGAGACGTCCTGGGGCAGGGAATCTCTGGGGCCAACGTCCTGACTTTC
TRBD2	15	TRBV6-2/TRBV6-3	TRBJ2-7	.	CASTLSGTSAYEQYF	TGTGCCAGCACCTTATCCGGGACTAGCGCATACGAGCAGTACTTC
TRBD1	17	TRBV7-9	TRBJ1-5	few	CASSLERAGGLNQPQHF	TGTGCCAGCAGCTTAGAGAGGGCAGGGGGCTTAAATCAGCCCCAGCATTTT
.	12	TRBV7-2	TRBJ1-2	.	CASSLDVGGYTF	TGTGCCAGCAGCTTAGACGTGGGTGGCTACACCTTC
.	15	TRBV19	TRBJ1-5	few	CASRNNPLGNQPQHF	TGTGCCAGTAGGAATAACCCTCTGGGCAATCAGCCCCAGCATTTT
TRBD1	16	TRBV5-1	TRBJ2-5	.	CASSLGASTGGETQYF	TGCGCCAGCAGCTTGGGGGCTTCGACAGGGGGCGAGACCCAGTACTTC
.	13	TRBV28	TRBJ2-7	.	CASSQRTGYEQYF	TGTGCCAGCAGCCAACGGACGGGCTACGAGCAGTACTTC
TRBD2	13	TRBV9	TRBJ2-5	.	CASTGLGQETQYF	TGTGCCAGCACCGGACTAGGGCAAGAGACCCAGTACTTC
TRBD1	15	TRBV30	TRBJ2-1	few	CAWSAFTGARGEQFF	TGTGCCTGGAGTGCTTTCACAGGGGCGAGAGGTGAGCAGTTCTTC
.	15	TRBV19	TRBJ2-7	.	CASSTGELLPYEQYF	TGTGCCAGTAGTACGGGTGAGCTCCTACCCTACGAGCAGTACTTC
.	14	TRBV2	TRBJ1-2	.	CASSAPTGNYGYTF	TGTGCCAGCAGTGCCCCGACAGGAAACTATGGCTACACCTTC
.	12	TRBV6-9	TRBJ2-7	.	CASSAGAGEQYF	TGTGCCAGCAGCGCCGGGGCGGGCGAGCAGTACTTC
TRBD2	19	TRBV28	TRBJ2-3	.	CASSFVLSGTSGSTDTQYF	TGTGCCAGCAGTTTCGTTCTCTCGGGGACTAGCGGATCCACAGATACGCAGTATTTT
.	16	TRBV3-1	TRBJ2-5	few	CASSQDLGRGFETQYF	TGTGCCAGCAGCCAAGATCTGGGCAGGGGTTTTGAGACCCAGTACTTC
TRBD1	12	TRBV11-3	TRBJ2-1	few	CASSRQGDEQFF	TGTGCCAGCAGCCGACAGGGCGATGAGCAGTTCTTC
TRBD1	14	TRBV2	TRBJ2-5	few	CASTGQEVVETQYF	TGTGCCAGCACGGGACAGGAGGTAGTAGAGACCCAGTACTTC